The sequence of this TCR beta chain was determined in a study of blood T cell repertoires in COVID-19. Study in general: Acute-phase and convalescent COVID-19 samples originated in the United States, Italy and Spain. T cells, B-cell-depleted T cells, or PBMCs provided the cDNA or gDNA that served as material.

This clone showed up just once. Methods used by the authors: It was from reference gene primer amplification that nucleated cell counts were estimated. The assay was immunoSEQ multiplex PCR, and TCRdb's table has in-frame clones only and misses some. That table furnishes V, J and clone size, whereas the DNA furnished D and trimming. The repertoire holds roughly 260,000 clones, with 70% to 90% as singletons. After removal of 5 bases from V and 2 bases from J, the junction contained 14 bases not matched to a gene. The CDR3 contains 17 residues. CDR1 and CDR2 (germline): SGHTA, FQGTGA. Sequencing was done on a sample of peripheral blood. The chain uses TRBV7-3 and TRBJ2-5; 7 bases match TRBD2. The receptor's source is a woman in her thirties or forties with acute or convalescent COVID-19. The CDR3 region is CASSPLGPQAGQETQYF. CDR3 in DNA: TGTGCCAGCAGCCCCCTGGGCCCTCAAGCGGGACAAGAGACCCAGTACTTC.